This T cell receptor (beta chain) was profiled in a study of shared clonotypes between healthy human individuals. Genomic DNA belonging to each subset was distributed in equal measure over several immunoSEQ plates. In the source study's methods: ImmunoSEQ output held junction-only sequences without quality scores, so filtering differed. Repertoires were generated with immunoSEQ multiplex PCR, while TCRdb's copy carries only in-frame clones and drops some. The V and J calls and clone size are taken from that table; D and trimming were inferred from the DNA. The repertoire consists of about 2 million clones, with 85% to 95% occurring once and the leading ten covering about 0.13%. Findings and limits, study-wide: Sharing across four donors was highest in naive CD4 (around 5%) and lowest in memory CD8 (roughly 0.4%). Apart from blood, nothing was sampled; tissue repertoires likely differ.

V was trimmed by 1 base and J by 8 bases, leaving 3 bases between them. The CDR3 has 11 residues. Germline V CDR1 and CDR2: SGHVS, FQNEAQ. About this clone itself: Its target is not known.

Input material: naive CD4+ T cells sorted from blood. Subset noted: CD45RA+ positively selected. The chain employs TRBV7-8 and TRBJ2-1, with D hard to call. This clonotype was obtained from a man younger than 35 in good health. CDR3 region: CASSLVYEQFF. The DNA of the CDR3 is TGTGCCAGCAGCTTAGTCTATGAGCAGTTCTTC.